Following are 24 T cell receptor beta chains from one sample sequenced in a study of cytomegalovirus exposure and HLA in healthy donors. Primers: 60 Vbeta forward and 13 Jbeta reverse. The data were produced by immunoSEQ multiplex PCR, yet TCRdb's version contains in-frame clones alone and is incomplete. The repertoire holds over 150,000 clones, with around 80% as singletons. The sample consisted of PBMCs. The receptors originated from a male donor in good health and CMV-seronegative.

The chain couples TRBV5-1 to TRBJ2-5; D not certain. V lost 0 bases to trimming and J lost 1 base, with 7 bases between them. Germline V gene lookup returns CDR1 SGHRS and CDR2 YFSETQ. CDR3 length equals 14 residues. The CDR3 here is CASSLDPSQETQYF. CDR3 bases: TGCGCCAGCAGCTTGGATCCTAGCCAAGAGACCCAGTACTTC.

The gene calls are TRBV4-1 and TRBJ1-1, with unresolved D. The V gene lost 4 bases and the J gene lost 2 bases, with 11 bases spanning the gap. This CDR3 contains 14 residues. Germline V lookup: CDR1 MGHRA, CDR2 YSYEKL. The CDR3 loop is CASSPSALNTEAFF. In nucleotides, the CDR3 is TGCGCCAGCAGCCCCTCCGCGCTAAACACTGAAGCTTTCTTT.

The V and J genes are TRBV9 and TRBJ1-1; TRBD1 agrees at 8 bases. The CDR3 is 18 residues long. The V gene end was trimmed by 5 bases and the J gene end by 0 bases; junction bases not matched to a gene: 15. Per the germline V gene, CDR1 is SGDLS and CDR2 is YYNGEE. CDR3 region: CASSTGQGGWAMNTEAFF. The CDR3 DNA follows: TGTGCCAGCAGTACCGGACAGGGAGGTTGGGCCATGAACACTGAAGCTTTCTTT.

V gene TRBV11-2 combines with J gene TRBJ1-4; 9 bases line up with TRBD1. The CDR3 has 14 residues. J was trimmed by 6 bases and V by 5 bases; bases with no gene match: 4. Germline assignment: CDR1 SGHAT and CDR2 FQNNGV. In nucleotides, the CDR3 is TGTGCCAGCAGCCTGGGACAGGGAGATGAAAAACTGTTTTTT. Its protein product is CASSLGQGDEKLFF.

This rearrangement joins TRBV6-5 to TRBJ1-1; D remains ambiguous. V dropped 7 bases and J dropped 1 base, with 13 bases sitting between them. The V gene's germline CDR1 is MNHEY and CDR2 SVGAGI. This CDR3 comprises 14 residues. The CDR3 is CASTRWSANTEAFF. The CDR3 DNA sequence: TGTGCCAGCACGCGATGGTCCGCGAACACTGAAGCTTTCTTT.

The V call is TRBV30, the J call TRBJ1-5; the D gene is possibly TRBD1 (5 bases). There are 13 residues in the CDR3. Trimming removed 3 bases from V and 7 bases from J, with 13 bases in between. CDR1 GTSNPN and CDR2 SVGIG come from the germline V gene (reference sequence). Here the CDR3 reads CAWSVRARQPQHF. The CDR3 DNA sequence: TGTGCCTGGAGCGTCAGGGCTCGGCAGCCCCAGCATTTT.

This chain connects TRBV19 to TRBJ1-1; D is unresolved. Germline V gene data show CDR1 as LNHDA and CDR2 as SQIVND (reference sequence). V shed 5 bases and J shed 2 bases, with 15 bases lying between them. This CDR3 is built from 15 residues. The CDR3 loop reads CASSSAEEINTEAFF. DNA for the CDR3: TGTGCCAGTAGTTCGGCGGAGGAGATTAACACTGAAGCTTTCTTT.

The chain employs TRBV5-6 and TRBJ2-7; the D gene is possibly TRBD2 (6 bases). CDR3 length: 15 amino acids. V was trimmed by 2 bases and J by 4 bases, leaving 16 bases between them. The germline V gene encodes CDR1 SGHDT and CDR2 YYEEEE. The CDR3 loop reads CASSFSPSGTYEQYF. The CDR3 DNA is TGTGCCAGCAGCTTCAGCCCTTCCGGGACTTACGAGCAGTACTTC. The whole variable domain, remainder taken from reference TRBV5-6 and TRBJ2-7, is DAGVTQSPTHLIKTRGQQVTLRCSPKSGHDTVSWYQQALGQGPQFIFQYYEEEERQRGNFPDRFSGHQFPNYSSELNVNALLLGDSALYLCASSFSPSGTYEQYFGPGTRLTVT.

This clone was seen only a few times. The chain links TRBV19 to TRBJ2-7, with D possibly being TRBD2 (6 bases). CDR3 length: 14 amino acids. Trimming shortened V by 7 bases and J by 4 bases, and 17 bases separated the two germline ends. The germline gives CDR1 LNHDA, CDR2 SQIVND (reference sequence). The CDR3 DNA is TGTGCCAGTAACGATGGGCTAGCGTTTTACGAGCAGTACTTC. Its protein is CASNDGLAFYEQYF.

V is TRBV10-1 and J is TRBJ1-5; D is uncertain. Germline values: CDR1 WNHNN, CDR2 SYGVQD (reference sequence). V was trimmed by 3 bases and J by 5 bases, leaving 5 bases between them. The CDR3 runs 12 residues. CDR3 protein: CASSDRYQPQHF. CDR3 DNA sequence: TGCGCCAGCAGTGATCGGTATCAGCCCCAGCATTTT.

The chain carries TRBV27 and TRBJ1-1; 7 bases fit TRBD1. This CDR3 spans 14 amino acids. J gave up 4 bases and V 3 bases, and 5 bases lay outside the gene matches. Germline V gene lookup returns CDR1 MNHEY and CDR2 SMNVEV (reference sequence). In DNA form, the CDR3 reads TGTGCCAGCAGTTTCCGGAGACAGGGCACTGAAGCTTTCTTT. Its protein is CASSFRRQGTEAFF.

For the CDR3, the DNA is TGTGCCAGCAGCTTAGATTATACAGATACGCAGTATTTT. It codes for CASSLDYTDTQYF. V is TRBV7-6 and J is TRBJ2-3; D gene ambiguous. Germline V gene sequence: CDR1 SGHVS, CDR2 FNYEAQ. V lost 1 base to trimming and J lost 3 bases, with 5 bases between them. This CDR3 contains 13 residues.

The chain carries TRBV16 and TRBJ2-7; a weak D match, TRBD2 (5 bases). Germline CDR1 is KGHSY and CDR2 is FQNENV. Trimming cost V 5 bases and J 4 bases, with 12 bases left between them. The CDR3 sequence is 13 residues long. CDR3 loop: CASSAAGEYEQYF. The DNA of the CDR3 is TGTGCCAGCAGCGCCGCCGGGGAGTACGAGCAGTACTTC.

The chain uses TRBV7-2 and TRBJ2-3, with D tentatively TRBD2 (7 bases). The length of the CDR3 is 15 residues. CDR1 is SGHTA and CDR2 is FQGNSA in the germline V gene. Trimming removed 5 bases from V and 3 bases from J, with 15 bases in between. This CDR3 reads CASSVLGGGTDTQYF. The CDR3 region has the DNA TGTGCCAGCAGCGTATTAGGGGGGGGGACAGATACGCAGTATTTT. Together with reference TRBV7-2 and TRBJ2-3, the CDR3 gives the full variable domain: GAGVSQSPSNKVTEKGKDVELRCDPISGHTALYWYRQSLGQGLEFLIYFQGNSAPDKSGLPSDRFSAERTGGSVSTLTIQRTQQEDSAVYLCASSVLGGGTDTQYFGPGTRLTVL.

This CDR3 is CSVTRGQSGYTF. Here the CDR3 DNA reads TGCAGCGTCACCAGGGGGCAAAGTGGCTACACCTTC. The chain links TRBV29-1 to TRBJ1-2, with 8 bases fitting TRBD1. Germline-derived CDR1 and CDR2 are SQVTM and ANQGSEA. The J segment lost 7 bases and the V segment lost 6 bases, leaving 7 bases of the junction unmatched. This CDR3 spans 12 amino acids.

This sequence joins TRBV21-1 and TRBJ2-7; the table calls TRBD1, which could not be checked here. TRBV21-1 is classified as a pseudogene. The CDR3 has 14 amino acids. This CDR3 is CARITGTGSYEQYF. Here the CDR3 DNA reads TGTGCCAGAATCACCGGGACAGGGTCCTACGAGCAGTACTTC.

The chain carries TRBV5-1 and TRBJ1-2, with 8 bases fitting TRBD1. The V segment lost 0 bases and the J segment 4 bases; nucleotides outside the gene matches: 5. The germline gives CDR1 SGHRS, CDR2 YFSETQ. This CDR3 is built from 15 residues. The CDR3 DNA reads TGCGCCAGCAGCTTGGAGGGGGGACAGGCCTATGGCTACACCTTC. It yields the protein CASSLEGGQAYGYTF.

The chain carries TRBV5-1 and TRBJ2-4; D may be TRBD1 (6 bases). CDR1 and CDR2 (germline): SGHRS, YFSETQ. The CDR3 has 14 amino acids. The ends were cut back, 4 bases at V and 5 bases at J, with 13 bases in the middle. The CDR3 sequence is CASSPPGVENIQYF. The CDR3 nucleotides read TGCGCCAGCAGCCCCCCAGGGGTCGAAAACATTCAGTACTTC.

Only a few counts were recorded for this clone. The rearrangement links TRBV6-5 to TRBJ1-2; D is possibly TRBD1 (5 bases). The CDR3 spans 13 residues. Trimming stripped 0 bases from V and 4 bases from J, with 6 bases between. Germline V gene data show CDR1 as MNHEY and CDR2 as SVGAGI. The CDR3 reads CASSYSGGYGYTF. For the CDR3, the DNA is TGTGCCAGCAGTTACTCGGGGGGCTATGGCTACACCTTC.

The V call is TRBV6-5, the J call TRBJ2-1; D uncertain. With 8 bases removed from V and 8 bases from J, the gap between germline ends came to 10 bases. The CDR3 contains 11 residues. The V gene's germline CDR1 is MNHEY and CDR2 SVGAGI. This CDR3 is CASQDSDEQFF. The CDR3 DNA follows: TGTGCCAGCCAAGACTCGGATGAGCAGTTCTTC.

The genes are TRBV7-9 and TRBJ2-1; 8 bases fit TRBD2. CDR3 length: 17 residues. Germline trimming cut 2 bases from V and 5 bases from J; bases unmatched to any gene: 11. In germline, CDR1 is SEHNR, CDR2 FQNEAQ (reference sequence). The CDR3 reads CASSLRFSRGGNNEQFF. The CDR3 bases are TGTGCCAGCAGCTTAAGATTCAGCCGCGGGGGGAACAATGAGCAGTTCTTC.

The rearrangement joins TRBV10-1 to TRBJ2-7; TRBD1 aligns across 9 bases. The CDR3 runs 12 residues. V lost 0 bases and J lost 13; bases outside the gene matches: 4. The germline CDR1 and CDR2 sequences are WNHNN and SYGVQD (reference sequence). Here the CDR3 reads CASSESGTGFYF. The CDR3 DNA reads TGCGCCAGCAGTGAGTCAGGGACAGGGTTTTACTTC.

This chain links TRBV19 with TRBJ1-1, with D hard to call. The CDR3 consists of 13 residues. V lost 4 bases, J lost 9 bases, and 15 bases lay in between. Germline V gene sequence: CDR1 LNHDA, CDR2 SQIVND (reference sequence). The CDR3, as DNA: TGTGCCAGTAGTAAGGACTCTGAAGTAAAAGCTTTCTTT. Encoded protein: CASSKDSEVKAFF.

The V call is TRBV18, the J call TRBJ1-5; D unresolved. The CDR3 contains 15 residues. Trimming stripped 2 bases from V and 0 bases from J, with 8 bases between. The germline gives CDR1 KGHSH, CDR2 LQKENI. The CDR3 DNA reads TGTGCCAGCTCACCAGGAGGTTATAGCAATCAGCCCCAGCATTTT. It translates to CASSPGGYSNQPQHF.